Listed here are 14 T cell receptor beta chains from one sample, sequenced in a study of shared clonotypes between healthy human individuals. Naive CD8 cells lacked CD45RO, underwent positive selection for CCR7 and left out terminally differentiated effector memory CD45RA+ cells. TCRdb keeps only in-frame clones here, not all; method: immunoSEQ multiplex PCR. The data show more than 600,000 clones, just over 90% seen once. Sequencing was performed on naive CD8+ T cells sorted from blood. These receptors came from a man aged 30-40 years in good health.

The chain couples TRBV4-2 to TRBJ2-6; TRBD2 agrees at 8 bases. V lost 0 bases to trimming and J lost 3 bases; unmatched junction nucleotides: 10. The CDR3 is 19 residues long. Germline loops: CDR1 LGHNA, CDR2 YNFKEQ. The CDR3 coding sequence is TGTGCCAGCAGCCAAGATCTCCCAGCGGGAGTACGTGGGGCCAACGTCCTGACTTTC. Its translation: CASSQDLPAGVRGANVLTF.

This chain links TRBV7-9 with TRBJ1-1; 7 bases are a match to TRBD1. This CDR3 contains 15 residues. CDR1 is SEHNR and CDR2 is FQNEAQ in the germline V gene (reference sequence). The V segment lost 4 bases and the J segment 4 bases; nucleotides outside the gene matches: 9. DNA for the CDR3: TGTGCCAGCAGCTCAGCGACAGGGTATGGCACTGAAGCTTTCTTT. This sequence encodes CASSSATGYGTEAFF.

The chain employs TRBV13 and TRBJ2-1, with 14 bases identical to TRBD2. With V trimmed by 0 bases and J by 8 bases, 15 bases remained unmatched. Per the germline V gene, CDR1 is PRHDT and CDR2 is FYEKMQ (reference sequence). The length of the CDR3 is 20 residues. The CDR3 reads CASSLGNLGLAGVEGDEQFF. CDR3 coding DNA: TGTGCCAGCAGCTTAGGAAACTTGGGACTAGCGGGAGTGGAAGGCGATGAGCAGTTCTTC.

This chain uses TRBV27 with TRBJ2-1; D tentatively fits TRBD1 or TRBD2 (5 bases each). The CDR3 contains 16 residues. Trimming cost V 5 bases and J 4 bases, with 18 bases left between them. Per germline, CDR1 MNHEY and CDR2 SMNVEV (reference sequence). The CDR3 nucleotides are TGTGCCAGCAGTCCCATAGACGGGGCCGGTTACAATGAGCAGTTCTTC. Its translation is CASSPIDGAGYNEQFF.

The chain links TRBV9 to TRBJ2-7; no definite D call. The CDR3 runs to 16 residues. CDR1 and CDR2 (germline): SGDLS, YYNGEE. Trimming took off 5 bases at V and 1 base at J, with 19 bases between the two ends. CDR3 region: CASSPWALVGSYEQYF. The CDR3 nucleotides read TGTGCCAGCAGTCCTTGGGCCCTCGTGGGATCCTACGAGCAGTACTTC.

J is TRBJ2-2 and V is TRBV4-3; D call uncertain. The length of the CDR3 is 12 residues. V dropped 5 bases and J dropped 6 bases, with 7 bases sitting between them. The V gene's germline CDR1 is LGHNA and CDR2 YSLEER. The CDR3 here is CASSSESGELFF. In DNA form, the CDR3 reads TGCGCCAGCAGCTCGGAGTCCGGGGAGCTGTTTTTT.

Comments on this clone: Different DNA sequences within this sample yield the same CDR3. The rearrangement uses TRBV19 and TRBJ1-5, with 7 bases matching TRBD1. J gave up 4 bases and V 0 bases, and 0 bases lay outside the gene matches. The CDR3 runs 14 residues. The germline V gene has CDR1 LNHDA and CDR2 SQIVND (reference sequence). In DNA form, the CDR3 reads TGTGCCAGTAGTATAGACAGGGGGAATCAGCCCCAGCATTTT. Protein sequence: CASSIDRGNQPQHF.

This chain links TRBV7-9 with TRBJ2-3; D possibly corresponds to TRBD2 (6 bases). CDR1 is SEHNR and CDR2 is FQNEAQ in the germline V gene (reference sequence). This CDR3 spans 14 amino acids. Deletions cut 7 bases from V and 6 bases from J, with 17 bases between. The CDR3 DNA sequence: TGTGCCAGCAACCCGGGACTCTCCGAGGATACGCAGTATTTT. This translates into CASNPGLSEDTQYF.

The chain has TRBV7-8 and TRBJ2-7; TRBD2 matches at 7 bases. The ends lost 5 bases at V and 5 bases at J; junction bases unmatched: 9. This CDR3 has 14 residues. The germline gives CDR1 SGHVS, CDR2 FQNEAQ. The CDR3 sequence is CASSLGLAAHEQYF. Here the CDR3 DNA reads TGTGCCAGCAGCCTGGGGCTAGCGGCCCACGAGCAGTACTTC.

J is TRBJ2-1 and V is TRBV19, with D unclear. This CDR3 contains 14 residues. Trimming stripped 3 bases from V and 2 bases from J, with 8 bases between. CDR1 and CDR2 from the germline V gene are LNHDA and SQIVND (reference sequence). The CDR3 sequence is CASSISAAYNEQFF. The CDR3, as DNA: TGTGCCAGTAGTATCTCTGCGGCCTACAATGAGCAGTTCTTC.

The rearrangement joins TRBV27 to TRBJ1-6; D remains ambiguous. The germline V and J ends were trimmed by 0 bases and 0 bases, with 12 bases remaining between them. The germline V gene has CDR1 MNHEY and CDR2 SMNVEV (reference sequence). CDR3 length: 18 residues. DNA for the CDR3: TGTGCCAGCAGTTTATCTGTCCCTCAAGTCTCCTATAATTCACCCCTCCACTTT. Translated, it gives CASSLSVPQVSYNSPLHF.

The rearrangement uses TRBV28 and TRBJ2-7; weak D call: TRBD1 (6 bases). Germline CDR1 is MDHEN and CDR2 is SYDVKM. The CDR3 spans 13 residues. Trimming took off 3 bases at V and 5 bases at J, with 11 bases between the two ends. The CDR3 nucleotides are TGTGCCAGCAGTTTGTCTACAGGGAACGAGCAGTACTTC. It codes for CASSLSTGNEQYF. Full variable domain (missing parts from reference TRBV28 and TRBJ2-7): DVKVTQSSRYLVKRTGEKVFLECVQDMDHENMFWYRQDPGLGLRLIYFSYDVKMKEKGDIPEGYSVSREKKERFSLILESASTNQTSMYLCASSLSTGNEQYFGPGTRLTVT.

The chain uses TRBV19 and TRBJ1-4; D perhaps matches TRBD1 (5 bases). This CDR3 is built from 14 residues. V was clipped by 6 bases and J by 3 bases, with 11 bases between them. Germline V gives CDR1 LNHDA, CDR2 SQIVND (reference sequence). CDR3 nucleotide sequence: TGTGCCAGTAGGGAGGGGCCACCTAATGAAAAACTGTTTTTT. Protein sequence: CASREGPPNEKLFF.

V usage is TRBV27 and J usage is TRBJ2-1; 9 nucleotides align to TRBD1. Germline V CDR1 and CDR2: MNHEY, SMNVEV (reference sequence). The trim removed 8 bases at V and 3 bases at J, leaving 14 bases unmatched. CDR3 length: 17 residues. DNA for the CDR3: TGTGCCAGCTTATCAAGCATAGGGACAGGGTACTACAATGAGCAGTTCTTC. Protein sequence: CASLSSIGTGYYNEQFF.